The sequence of this T cell receptor (beta chain) was determined in a study of blood T cell repertoires in COVID-19. Turning to the study itself: Italy, Spain and the United States were the sources of the convalescent and acute COVID-19 samples. The analysed material was cDNA or gDNA that came from T cells, B-cell-depleted T cells, or PBMCs.

V was cut by 5 bases and J by 1 base, with 8 bases left in between. CDR1 is MNHEY, CDR2 SVGEGT, per germline. CDR3 length equals 13 residues. Under the authors' procedure: Reference gene primers were amplified, and this amplification served to estimate nucleated cell counts. Clones were sequenced by immunoSEQ multiplex PCR, and TCRdb holds only the in-frame ones, with some missing. V and J calls and clone size are given by that table; D and trimming were obtained from the DNA. The sample has around 110,000 clones; 75% to 95% are singletons. The chain carries TRBV6-2 or TRBV6-3 and TRBJ1-1, with D perhaps matching TRBD1 (6 bases). The source material was peripheral blood. The receptor's source is a human donor with active COVID-19. The donor label of this sample is uncertain. CDR3 protein: CASSKGQNTEAFF. As DNA, the CDR3 is TGTGCCAGCAGTAAGGGACAGAACACTGAAGCTTTCTTT.